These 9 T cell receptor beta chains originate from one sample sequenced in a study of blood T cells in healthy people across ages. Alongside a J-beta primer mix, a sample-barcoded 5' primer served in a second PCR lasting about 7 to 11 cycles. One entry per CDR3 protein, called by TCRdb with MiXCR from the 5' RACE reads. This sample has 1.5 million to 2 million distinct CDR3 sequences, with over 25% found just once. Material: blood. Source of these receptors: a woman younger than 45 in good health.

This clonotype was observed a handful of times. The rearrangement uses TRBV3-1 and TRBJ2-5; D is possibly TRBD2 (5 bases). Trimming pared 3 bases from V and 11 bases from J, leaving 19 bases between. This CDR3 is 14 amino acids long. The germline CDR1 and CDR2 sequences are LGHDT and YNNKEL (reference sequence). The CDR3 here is CASSQSSQINEQYF. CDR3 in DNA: TGTGCCAGCAGCCAGTCTAGCCAAATCAATGAGCAGTACTTC.

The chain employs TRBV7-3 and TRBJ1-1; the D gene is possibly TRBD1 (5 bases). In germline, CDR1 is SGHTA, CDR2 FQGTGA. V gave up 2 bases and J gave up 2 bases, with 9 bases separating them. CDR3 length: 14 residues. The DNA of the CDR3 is TGTGCCAGCAGCTTATCAGGGTATAACACTGAAGCTTTCTTT. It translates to CASSLSGYNTEAFF.

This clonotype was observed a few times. Written as DNA, the CDR3 is TGCGCCAGCAGCTTGGTCTTGGCGGGGGCTAGCACAGATACGCAGTATTTT. Its protein product is CASSLVLAGASTDTQYF. V usage is TRBV5-1 and J usage is TRBJ2-3, with a possible D match to TRBD2 (7 bases). Germline assignment: CDR1 SGHRS and CDR2 YFSETQ. This CDR3 contains 17 residues. V was pared by 0 bases and J by 0 bases, with 14 bases between.

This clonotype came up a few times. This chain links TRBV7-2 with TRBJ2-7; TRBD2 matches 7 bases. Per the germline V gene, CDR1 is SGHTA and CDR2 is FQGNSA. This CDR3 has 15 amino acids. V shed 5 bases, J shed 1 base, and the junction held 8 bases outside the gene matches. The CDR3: CASSRTSEYSYEQYF. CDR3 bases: TGTGCCAGCAGCCGCACTAGCGAGTATTCCTACGAGCAGTACTTC.

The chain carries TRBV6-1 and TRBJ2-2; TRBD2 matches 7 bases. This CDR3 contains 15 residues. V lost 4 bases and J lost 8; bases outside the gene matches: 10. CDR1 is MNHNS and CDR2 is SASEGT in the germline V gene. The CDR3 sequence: CASSALAGVRGELFF. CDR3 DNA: TGTGCCAGCAGTGCCCTCGCGGGGGTCCGGGGGGAGCTGTTTTTT.

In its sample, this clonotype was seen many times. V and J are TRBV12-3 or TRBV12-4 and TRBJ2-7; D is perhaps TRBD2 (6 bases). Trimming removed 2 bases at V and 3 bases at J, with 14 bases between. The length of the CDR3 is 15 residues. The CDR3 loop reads CASSLNSGGYYEQYF. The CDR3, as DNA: TGTGCCAGCAGTTTAAATAGCGGAGGATACTACGAGCAGTACTTC.

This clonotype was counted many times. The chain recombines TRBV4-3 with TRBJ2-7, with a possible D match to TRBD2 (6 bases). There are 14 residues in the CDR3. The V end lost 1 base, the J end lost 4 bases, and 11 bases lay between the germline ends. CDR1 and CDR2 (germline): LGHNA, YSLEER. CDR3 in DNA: TGCGCCAGCAGCCAAGCCCTGGGGGGTTACGAGCAGTACTTC. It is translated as CASSQALGGYEQYF.

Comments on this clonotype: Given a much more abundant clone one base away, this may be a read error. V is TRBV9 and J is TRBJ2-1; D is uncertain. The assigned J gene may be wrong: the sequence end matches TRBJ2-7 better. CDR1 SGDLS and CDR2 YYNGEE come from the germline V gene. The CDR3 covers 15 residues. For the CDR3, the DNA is TGTGCCAGCAGCGTAGTACCCCATGGCAACAATGAGCAGTACTTC. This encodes CASSVVPHGNNEQYF.

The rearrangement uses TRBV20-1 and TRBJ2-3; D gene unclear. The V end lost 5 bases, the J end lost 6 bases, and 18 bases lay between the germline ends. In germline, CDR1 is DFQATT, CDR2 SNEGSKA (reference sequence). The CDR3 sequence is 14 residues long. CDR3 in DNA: TGCAGTGCTCCGGTTGACGGTTTAAGGGATACGCAGTATTTT. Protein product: CSAPVDGLRDTQYF.